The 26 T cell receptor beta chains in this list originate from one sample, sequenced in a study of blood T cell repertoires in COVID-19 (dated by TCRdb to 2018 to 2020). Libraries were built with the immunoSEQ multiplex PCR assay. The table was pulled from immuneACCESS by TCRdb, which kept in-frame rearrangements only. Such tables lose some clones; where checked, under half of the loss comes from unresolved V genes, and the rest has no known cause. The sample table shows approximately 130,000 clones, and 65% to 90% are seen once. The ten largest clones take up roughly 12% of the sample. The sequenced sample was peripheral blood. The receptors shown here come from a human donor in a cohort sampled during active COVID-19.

The CDR3 DNA reads as TGCGCCAGCAGTTTTCAAGCGGGGGGGCCGAATGAGCAGTTCTTC. Translated: CASSFQAGGPNEQFF. The J gene is TRBJ2-1, the V gene TRBV5-1; TRBD2 aligns across 10 bases. The CDR3 contains 15 residues. V gave up 5 bases and J gave up 7 bases; unmatched junction bases: 9. Germline CDR1 SGHRS, CDR2 YFSETQ.

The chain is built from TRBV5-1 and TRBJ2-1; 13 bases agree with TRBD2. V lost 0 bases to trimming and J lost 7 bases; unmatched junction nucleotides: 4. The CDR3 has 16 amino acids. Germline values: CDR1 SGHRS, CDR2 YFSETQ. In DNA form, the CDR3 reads TGCGCCAGCAGCTTGGGACTAGCGGGGGGAGTGAATGAGCAGTTCTTC. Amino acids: CASSLGLAGGVNEQFF. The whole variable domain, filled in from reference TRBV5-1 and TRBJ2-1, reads KAGVTQTPRYLIKTRGQQVTLSCSPISGHRSVSWYQQTPGQGLQFLFEYFSETQRNKGNFPGRFSGRQFSNSRSEMNVSTLELGDSALYLCASSLGLAGGVNEQFFGPGTRLTVL.

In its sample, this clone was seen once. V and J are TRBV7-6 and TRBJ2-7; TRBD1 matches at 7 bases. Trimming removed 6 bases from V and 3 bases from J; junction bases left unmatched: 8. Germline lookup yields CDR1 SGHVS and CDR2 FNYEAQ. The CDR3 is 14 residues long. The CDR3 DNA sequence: TGTGCCAGCAGTCGTAGGGGGCAGGTCTACGAGCAGTACTTC. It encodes CASSRRGQVYEQYF.

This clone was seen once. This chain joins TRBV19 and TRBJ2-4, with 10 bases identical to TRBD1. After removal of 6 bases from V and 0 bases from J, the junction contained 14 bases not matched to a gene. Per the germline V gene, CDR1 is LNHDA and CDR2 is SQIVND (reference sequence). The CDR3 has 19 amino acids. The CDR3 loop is CASSPSPGQGLLAKNIQYF. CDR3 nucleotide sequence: TGTGCCAGTAGCCCCTCCCCGGGACAGGGGTTATTAGCCAAAAACATTCAGTACTTC.

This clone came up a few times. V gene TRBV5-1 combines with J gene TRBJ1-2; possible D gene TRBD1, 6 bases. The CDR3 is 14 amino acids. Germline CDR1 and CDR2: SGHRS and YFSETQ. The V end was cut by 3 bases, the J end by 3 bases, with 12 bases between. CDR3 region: CASSSNRADYGYTF. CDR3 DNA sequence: TGCGCCAGCAGCTCGAACAGGGCCGACTATGGCTACACCTTC.

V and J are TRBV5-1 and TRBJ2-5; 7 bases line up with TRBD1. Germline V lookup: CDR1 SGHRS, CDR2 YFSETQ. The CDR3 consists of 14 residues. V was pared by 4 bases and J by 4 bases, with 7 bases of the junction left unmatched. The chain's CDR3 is CASSPGTARETQYF. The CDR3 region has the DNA TGCGCCAGCAGCCCGGGGACAGCCCGAGAGACCCAGTACTTC.

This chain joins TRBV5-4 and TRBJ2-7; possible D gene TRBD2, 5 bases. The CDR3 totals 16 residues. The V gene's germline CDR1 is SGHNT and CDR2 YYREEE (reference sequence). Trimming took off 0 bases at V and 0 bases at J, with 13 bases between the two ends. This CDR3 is CASSLVSGTPSYEQYF. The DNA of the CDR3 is TGTGCCAGCAGCTTGGTATCGGGAACTCCCTCCTACGAGCAGTACTTC.

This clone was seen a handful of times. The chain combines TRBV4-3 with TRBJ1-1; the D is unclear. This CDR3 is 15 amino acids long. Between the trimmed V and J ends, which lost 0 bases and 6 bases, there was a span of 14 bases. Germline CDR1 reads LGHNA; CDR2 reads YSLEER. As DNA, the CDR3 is TGCGCCAGCAGCCAAGAGGTAGAGCGTTTGGCTGAAGCTTTCTTT. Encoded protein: CASSQEVERLAEAFF.

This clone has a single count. CDR3 sequence: CASSPQGAAKNIQYF. The CDR3 DNA reads as TGTGCCAGCAGTCCACAGGGGGCGGCCAAAAACATTCAGTACTTC. The chain recombines TRBV28 with TRBJ2-4; 9 bases align to TRBD1. The trim removed 5 bases at V and 1 base at J, leaving 3 bases unmatched. The CDR3 sequence is 15 residues long. Germline CDR1 is MDHEN and CDR2 is SYDVKM.

As DNA, the CDR3 is TGCGCCAGCAGCTTCCTGGGGGGGAACACTGAAGCTTTCTTT. Encoded protein: CASSFLGGNTEAFF. V is TRBV5-1 and J is TRBJ1-1, with D possibly TRBD1 on 5 matching bases. Germline loops: CDR1 SGHRS, CDR2 YFSETQ. The length of the CDR3 is 14 residues. Trimming stripped 2 bases from V and 1 base from J, with 9 bases between.

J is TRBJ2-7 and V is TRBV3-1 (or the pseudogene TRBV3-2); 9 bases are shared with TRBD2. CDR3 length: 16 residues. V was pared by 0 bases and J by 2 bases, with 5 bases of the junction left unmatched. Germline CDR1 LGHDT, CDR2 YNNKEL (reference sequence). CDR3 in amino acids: CASSQEPRGGPYEQYF. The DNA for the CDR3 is TGTGCCAGCAGCCAAGAACCGCGGGGGGGCCCCTACGAGCAGTACTTC.

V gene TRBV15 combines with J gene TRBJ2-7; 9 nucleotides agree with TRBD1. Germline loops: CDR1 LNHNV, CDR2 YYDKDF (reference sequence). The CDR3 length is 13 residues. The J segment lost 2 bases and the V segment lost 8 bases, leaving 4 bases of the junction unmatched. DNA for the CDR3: TGTGCCACCGGGACAGGGTTGGCCTACGAGCAGTACTTC. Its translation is CATGTGLAYEQYF.

The CDR3 here is CASSRGTNEKLFF. The CDR3 bases are TGTGCCAGCAGCAGAGGAACTAATGAAAAACTGTTTTTT. The J gene is TRBJ1-4, the V gene TRBV9, with D hard to call. The germline V gene encodes CDR1 SGDLS and CDR2 YYNGEE. This CDR3 contains 13 residues. V lost 4 bases to trimming and J lost 1 base, with 5 bases between them.

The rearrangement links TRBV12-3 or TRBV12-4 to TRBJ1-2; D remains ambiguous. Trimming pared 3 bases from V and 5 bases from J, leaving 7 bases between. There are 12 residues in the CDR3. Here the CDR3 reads CASSFRGYGYTF. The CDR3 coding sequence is TGTGCCAGCAGTTTTAGAGGATATGGCTACACCTTC.

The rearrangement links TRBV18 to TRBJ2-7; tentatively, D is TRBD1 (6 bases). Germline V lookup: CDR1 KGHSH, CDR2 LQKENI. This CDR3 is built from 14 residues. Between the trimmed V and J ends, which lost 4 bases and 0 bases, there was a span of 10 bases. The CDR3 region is CASSLRDTSYEQYF. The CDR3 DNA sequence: TGTGCCAGCTCACTCCGGGACACCTCCTACGAGCAGTACTTC. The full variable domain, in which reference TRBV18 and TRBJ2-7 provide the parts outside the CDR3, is NAGVMQNPRHLVRRRGQEARLRCSPMKGHSHVYWYRQLPEEGLKFMVYLQKENIIDESGMPKERFSAEFPKEGPSILRIQQVVRGDSAAYFCASSLRDTSYEQYFGPGTRLTVT.

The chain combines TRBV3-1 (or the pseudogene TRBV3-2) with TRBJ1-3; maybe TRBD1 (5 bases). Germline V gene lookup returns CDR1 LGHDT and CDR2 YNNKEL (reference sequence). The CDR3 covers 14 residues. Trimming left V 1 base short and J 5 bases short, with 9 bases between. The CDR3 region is CASSQGQYRNTIYF. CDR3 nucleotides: TGTGCCAGCAGCCAAGGACAGTACAGAAACACCATATATTTT.

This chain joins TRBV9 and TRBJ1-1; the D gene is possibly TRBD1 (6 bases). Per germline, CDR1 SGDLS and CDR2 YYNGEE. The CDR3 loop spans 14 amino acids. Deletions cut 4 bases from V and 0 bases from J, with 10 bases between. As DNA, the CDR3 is TGTGCCAGCAGCCCGCAGGGGTTGAACACTGAAGCTTTCTTT. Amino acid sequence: CASSPQGLNTEAFF.

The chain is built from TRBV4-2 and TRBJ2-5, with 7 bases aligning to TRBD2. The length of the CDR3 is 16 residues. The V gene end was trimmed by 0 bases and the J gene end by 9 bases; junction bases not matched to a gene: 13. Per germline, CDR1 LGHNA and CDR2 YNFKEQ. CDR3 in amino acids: CASSQDVVTSSGPQYF. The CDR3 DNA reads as TGTGCCAGCAGCCAAGACGTGGTGACTAGCTCAGGGCCCCAGTACTTC.

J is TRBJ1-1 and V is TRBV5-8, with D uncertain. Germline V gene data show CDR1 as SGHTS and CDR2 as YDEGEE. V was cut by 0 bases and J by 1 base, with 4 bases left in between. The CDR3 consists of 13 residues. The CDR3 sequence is CASSLDRNTEAFF. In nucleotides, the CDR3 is TGTGCCAGCAGCTTGGACAGGAACACTGAAGCTTTCTTT. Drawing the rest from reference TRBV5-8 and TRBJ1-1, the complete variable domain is EAGVTQSPTHLIKTRGQQATLRCSPISGHTSVYWYQQALGLGLQFLLWYDEGEERNRGNFPPRFSGRQFPNYSSELNVNALELEDSALYLCASSLDRNTEAFFGQGTRLTVV.

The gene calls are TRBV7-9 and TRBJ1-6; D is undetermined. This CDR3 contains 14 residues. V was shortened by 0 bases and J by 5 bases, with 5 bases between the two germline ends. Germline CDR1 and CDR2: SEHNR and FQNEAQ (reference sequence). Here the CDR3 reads CASSLANNNSPLHF. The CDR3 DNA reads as TGTGCCAGCAGCTTAGCGAACAATAATTCACCCCTCCACTTT.

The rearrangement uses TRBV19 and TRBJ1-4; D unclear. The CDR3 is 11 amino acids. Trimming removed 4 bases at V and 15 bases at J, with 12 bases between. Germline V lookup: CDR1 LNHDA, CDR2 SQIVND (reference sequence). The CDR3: CASSTLGLVFF. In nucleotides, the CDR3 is TGTGCCAGTAGTACCCTTGGGCTCGTGTTTTTT. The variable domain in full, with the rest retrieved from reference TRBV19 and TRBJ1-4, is DGGITQSPKYLFRKEGQNVTLSCEQNLNHDAMYWYRQDPGQGLRLIYYSQIVNDFQKGDIAEGYSVSREKKESFPLTVTSAQKNPTAFYLCASSTLGLVFFGSGTQLSVL.

CDR3 nucleotides: TGTGCCAGCAGTTTTTCTCCGAACTATGGCTACACCTTC. This sequence encodes CASSFSPNYGYTF. The chain combines TRBV27 with TRBJ1-2; D is unresolved. Germline-derived CDR1 and CDR2 are MNHEY and SMNVEV (reference sequence). The CDR3 has 13 residues. V was trimmed by 3 bases and J by 2 bases, leaving 7 bases between them.

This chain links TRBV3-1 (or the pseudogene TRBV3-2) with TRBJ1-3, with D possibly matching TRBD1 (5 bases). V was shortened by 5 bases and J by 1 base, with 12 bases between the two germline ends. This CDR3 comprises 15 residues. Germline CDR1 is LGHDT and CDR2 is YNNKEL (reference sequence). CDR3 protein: CASSGALGSGNTIYF. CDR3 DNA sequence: TGTGCCAGCAGCGGGGCACTCGGATCTGGAAACACCATATATTTT.

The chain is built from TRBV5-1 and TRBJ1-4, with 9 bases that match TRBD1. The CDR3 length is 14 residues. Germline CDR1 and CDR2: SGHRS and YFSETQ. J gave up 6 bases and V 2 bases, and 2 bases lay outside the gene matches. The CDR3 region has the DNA TGCGCCAGCAGCTTAGGGACAGGGTATGAAAAACTGTTTTTT. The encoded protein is CASSLGTGYEKLFF.

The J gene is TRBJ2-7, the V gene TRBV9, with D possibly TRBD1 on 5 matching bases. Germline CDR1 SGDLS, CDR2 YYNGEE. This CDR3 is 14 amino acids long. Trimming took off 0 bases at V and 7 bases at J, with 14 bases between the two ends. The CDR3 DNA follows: TGTGCCAGCAGCGTAGACCAGGGCCGAGGAGAGCAGTACTTC. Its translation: CASSVDQGRGEQYF.

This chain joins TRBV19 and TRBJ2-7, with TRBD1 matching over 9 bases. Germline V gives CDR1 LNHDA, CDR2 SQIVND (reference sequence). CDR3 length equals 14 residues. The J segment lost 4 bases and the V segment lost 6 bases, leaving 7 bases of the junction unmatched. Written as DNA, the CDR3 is TGTGCCAGTAGATCGGGACAGGGTAATTACGAGCAGTACTTC. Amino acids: CASRSGQGNYEQYF.